This TCR beta chain was obtained from a study of human T cells and chemical hapten exposure. Looking at the study overall: Diphenylcyclopropenone was administered weekly to the scalp of patients throughout the approximately 25-week study.

Each CDR3 protein gets one entry after TCRdb re-called the RACE reads with MiXCR. In the table there are fewer than 200,000 distinct CDR3 sequences, about a quarter of which are singletons. Study conclusions and caveats: In comparison with controls, expanded TCRs gave rise to a significantly larger number of large CDR3 similarity clusters. Having alopecia, donors may respond immunologically unlike healthy people.

Germline CDR1 reads SGHRS; CDR2 reads YFSETQ. CDR3 length: 14 residues. V lost 0 bases and J 4 bases, leaving 8 bases between the germline ends. Regarding this clonotype: Its cognate antigen is unknown.

Time point noted: patch test 3, about 24 weeks after DPC sensitization. Treatment described: therapeutic diphenylcyclopropenone sensitization with weekly scalp DPC. Ahead of applying each patch test, blood was sampled. The sample here was whole blood, taken in connection with sensitization to the hapten diphenylcyclopropenone (DPC). The TCR was taken from a woman under 30 with alopecia areata. Some clones in this sample may be carry-over from other donors' samples. The chain uses TRBV5-1 and TRBJ1-5; no clear D gene. Written as DNA, the CDR3 is TGCGCCAGCAGCTTGGACAGCTATAATCAGCCCCAGCATTTT. This encodes CASSLDSYNQPQHF.